This T cell receptor beta chain was sequenced for a study of blood T cells in healthy people across ages (dated by TCRdb to the mid-2010s). Concerning the study at large: In model experiments, roughly one uniquely barcoded TCR beta cDNA molecule per two T cells was captured by template switching. The study analyzed two additional independent replicas of 1 million unique cDNA reads from the same blood draw for two donors, one aged 18 to 29 and one aged 80 or older. Using deep sequencing normalized with unique cDNA molecular identifiers, the study measured how TCR beta repertoire diversity changes with age. The donors were divided into four age groups: young (average around 16 years), middle-aged (about 39), aged (about 60) and long-lived (more than 75). General findings and caveats noted by the study authors: Observed TCR beta diversity per million T cells fell roughly linearly with age, and a significant reduction was already apparent by age roughly 40. Estimates of total diversity from one million sequenced T cells were regarded as lower bounds and underestimates. Observed TCR beta diversity correlated strongly with the percentage of naive T cells measured by flow cytometry. Since profiling was done on bulk unsorted PBMCs, naive and antigen-experienced compartments could not be conclusively compared. Compared with the aged group, the long-lived group had more naive CD4+ T cells, fewer expanded clones and increased TCR diversity, suggesting age selection. The CMV infection status of donors was not known, potentially confounding age-related changes in expanded clonotypes.

A note on this clonotype: Its antigen is not yet known. Base qualities are not provided; no much larger clone lies one nucleotide away.

The CDR1 and CDR2 encoded by the germline V gene are SQVTM and ANQGSEA. V trim: 7 bases; J trim: 4 bases; unmatched bases: 8. Spanning cysteine to phenylalanine, the CDR3 consists of 13 amino acids. Just the 39-base CDR3 DNA is kept, in frame starting at base 1. The library was produced with 5' RACE. Reads for this sample came from an Illumina HiSeq 2500. A second PCR of about 7 to 12 cycles was run with a J-beta primer mix and a sample-barcoded 5' primer. A template-switch 5' adaptor carrying 12 random nucleotides introduced a unique molecular identifier onto each TCR beta cDNA molecule. Each sample yielded at least 3 million CDR3-containing paired-end reads. First-strand cDNA synthesis was performed from all RNA using the Mint cDNA synthesis kit, with priming by a TRBC-specific oligonucleotide. Following uracil-DNA glycosylase treatment, all cDNA underwent a first 18-cycle PCR with the universal primers M1SS and BC2_uni_R. On the study's bioinformatics: Normalization of each sample was performed by random selection of 1 million high-quality reads, each carrying a distinct molecular identifier. Instead of being binned into consensus sequences, reads that shared molecular identifiers were thrown out. MiTCR, run with a Q25 quality threshold and the strictest error-elimination algorithm, handled CDR3 identification, clonotype clustering and error correction. A nonparametric unseen species model with Euler transformation was used to estimate lower-bound total TCR beta diversity. The public reads were run again by TCRdb, first through fastp at Q25 and then through MiXCR, and only productive beta chains were kept. Rows merge per CDR3 protein into single entries with the most common DNA and genes. For this entry, the V and J calls and clone size follow TCRdb and not the study's own pipeline. Across this sample there are around 700,000 distinct CDR3 sequences, with more than 20% seen only once. Roughly a tenth of the sample rests with the top ten.

Donors were approximately 42 systemically healthy Caucasian individuals from Russia aged roughly 6 to 90 years. Each donor gave about 9.8 milliliters of peripheral blood, drawn into EDTA-treated Vacutainer tubes. Ficoll-Paque density-gradient centrifugation was used to isolate PBMCs, with at least 6.5 million per sample. Total RNA, at least 6 micrograms per sample, was extracted from PBMCs with Trizol reagent. For every donor, flow cytometry on a PBMC aliquot measured the percentage of naive CD45RAhigh/CD27high T cells. The sample was also reused in another study, on T cells of mothers and their children. As the second publication notes: Donors were nine systemically healthy Caucasian individuals: three mothers and their six children. cDNA synthesis consumed the entire amount of extracted RNA, loaded at approximately 1.5 ug RNA in each 15 ul reaction. Sample barcodes and 2-4 random nucleotides were added via the M1S primer in the second PCR. Over 8.5 million TCR beta CDR3 reads were obtained for each mother, and 2.5 million to 3 million reads were obtained for each child. In both related and unrelated pairs, thymic selection shapes the output of TCR recombination in a similar way, with inherited differences having only a minor effect. Normalized repertoire overlap in related mother-child pairs was always slightly higher than in unrelated mother-child pairs, but the difference was never significant. Persistent microchimeric T cell clones were not detected, at a sensitivity of about 99 clones per million clonotypes. The study used deep NGS to compare TCR beta repertoires of mothers and children, seeking features distinguishing related mother-child pairs from unrelated individuals. On average, the children were about 12 +/- 4 years old, while the mothers were about 37 +/- 4 years old. After adapters were ligated using NEBNext reagents, the libraries underwent 100+100 nt paired-end sequencing on an Illumina HiSeq 2000. Mother and child libraries were prepared a month apart and sequenced in separate runs to prevent cross-contamination. For each donor, somewhere between roughly 450,000 and 2,200,000 distinct TCR beta clonotypes were identified. Naive TCR beta clonotypes were estimated from low-frequency clonotypes matched to each donor's FACS-determined naive share, without sorting.

Sequencing used blood. This TCR derives from a boy aged 5-17 years in good health. The chain is made from TRBV29-1 and TRBJ2-5, with 8 bases matching TRBD1. The sequence in DNA is TGCAGCGGTGACCCAGGGGGCGCAGAGACCCAGTACTTC. It is translated as CSGDPGGAETQYF.